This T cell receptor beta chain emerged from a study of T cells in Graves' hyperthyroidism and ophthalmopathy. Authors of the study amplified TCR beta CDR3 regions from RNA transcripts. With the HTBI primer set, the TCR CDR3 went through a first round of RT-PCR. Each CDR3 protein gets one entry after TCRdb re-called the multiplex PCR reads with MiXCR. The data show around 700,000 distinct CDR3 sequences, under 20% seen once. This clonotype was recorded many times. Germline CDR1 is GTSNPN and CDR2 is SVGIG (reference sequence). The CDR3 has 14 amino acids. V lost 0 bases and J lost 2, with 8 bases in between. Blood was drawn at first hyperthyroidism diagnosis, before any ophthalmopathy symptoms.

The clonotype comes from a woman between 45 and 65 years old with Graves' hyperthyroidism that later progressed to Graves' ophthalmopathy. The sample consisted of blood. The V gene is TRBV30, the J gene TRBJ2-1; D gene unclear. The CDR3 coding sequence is TGTGCCTGGAGTGTAGAGTTTCCCTACAATGAGCAGTTCTTC. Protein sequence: CAWSVEFPYNEQFF.